This passage covers 21 T cell receptor beta chains from one sample sequenced in a study of blood T cells in healthy people across ages. The second PCR ran roughly 6 to 11 cycles with a sample-barcoded 5' primer and J-beta primers. TCRdb passed the 5' RACE reads through MiXCR, listing each CDR3 protein once. In the table there are roughly 800,000 distinct CDR3 sequences, more than 45% of which are singletons. Material for sequencing was blood. Receptor source: a young man in good health.

J is TRBJ2-7 and V is TRBV20-1; possible D gene TRBD2, 6 bases. Trimming shortened V by 0 bases and J by 2 bases, and 14 bases separated the two germline ends. The CDR3 length is 15 residues. The germline V gene encodes CDR1 DFQATT and CDR2 SNEGSKA (reference sequence). The CDR3 spells CSAREEGRETYEQYF. CDR3 nucleotide sequence: TGCAGTGCTAGAGAGGAGGGCAGGGAGACCTACGAGCAGTACTTC.

This rearrangement joins TRBV6-5 to TRBJ1-2; maybe TRBD1 (6 bases). Germline CDR1 and CDR2: MNHEY and SVGAGI. V was trimmed by 6 bases and J by 4 bases, leaving 9 bases between them. The CDR3 extends over 12 amino acids. The CDR3 nucleotides read TGTGCCAGCAGATCGGACAGCTATGGCTACACCTTC. Residues: CASRSDSYGYTF.

J is TRBJ2-1 and V is TRBV12-3 or TRBV12-4, with TRBD2 identical over 10 bases. The CDR3 is 16 residues long. The V gene end was trimmed by 4 bases and the J gene end by 7 bases; junction bases not matched to a gene: 10. The CDR3 DNA follows: TGTGCCAGCAGTTCGTGGACACTGACTAGCGGGAATGAGCAGTTCTTC. This sequence encodes CASSSWTLTSGNEQFF.

In this sample, this clonotype turned up many times. The chain uses TRBV20-1 and TRBJ1-1; D remains ambiguous. CDR1 DFQATT and CDR2 SNEGSKA come from the germline V gene (reference sequence). Trimming removed 3 bases at V and 2 bases at J, with 13 bases between. The CDR3 is 14 amino acids. CDR3 DNA: TGCAGTGCTAGTAAGGGCAACTCCAACACTGAAGCTTTCTTT. Its translation: CSASKGNSNTEAFF.

The chain links TRBV14 to TRBJ2-4; 7 positions agree with TRBD1. Trimming removed 3 bases from V and 3 bases from J; junction bases left unmatched: 5. The germline V gene has CDR1 SGHDN and CDR2 FVKESK. The CDR3 totals 15 residues. The chain's CDR3 is CASSHRQGGKNIQYF. In DNA, the CDR3 is TGTGCCAGCAGCCATCGACAGGGTGGCAAAAACATTCAGTACTTC.

The J gene is TRBJ2-1, the V gene TRBV20-1, with 7 bases that match TRBD1. Germline trimming cut 0 bases from V and 2 bases from J; bases unmatched to any gene: 1. Germline-derived CDR1 and CDR2 are DFQATT and SNEGSKA (reference sequence). This CDR3 is 14 amino acids long. In DNA form, the CDR3 reads TGCAGTGCTAGAGATGGGACAGCCTACAATGAGCAGTTCTTC. It yields the protein CSARDGTAYNEQFF.

The chain combines TRBV20-1 with TRBJ1-5; maybe TRBD1 (5 bases). From germline, CDR1 is DFQATT and CDR2 SNEGSKA (reference sequence). The CDR3 extends over 15 amino acids. The ends were cut back, 6 bases at V and 10 bases at J, with 25 bases in the middle. The CDR3 loop reads CSAYPGPRGSRPQHF. CDR3 nucleotides: TGCAGTGCATACCCAGGCCCAAGGGGATCAAGACCCCAGCATTTT.

The rearrangement links TRBV5-1 to TRBJ2-1; 8 bases align to TRBD2. CDR3 length equals 14 residues. Germline assignment: CDR1 SGHRS and CDR2 YFSETQ. J lost 2 bases, V lost 5 bases, and 3 bases had no gene match. CDR3 amino acids: CASSPGGTYNEQFF. CDR3 DNA: TGCGCCAGCAGTCCGGGGGGGACCTACAATGAGCAGTTCTTC.

Only one count was recorded for this clonotype. The rearrangement joins TRBV20-1 to TRBJ2-7, with D possibly called TRBD1 or TRBD2 (5 bases each). TRBJ2-5 explains the end of the DNA better; the J call may be wrong. The germline V gene encodes CDR1 DFQATT and CDR2 SNEGSKA (reference sequence). The CDR3 has 13 residues. The CDR3 spells CSATQRGEETQYF. CDR3 coding DNA: TGCAGTGCTACTCAGAGGGGAGAGGAGACCCAGTACTTC.

In nucleotides, the CDR3 is TGTGCCAGCAGCCCGTACACCTACAATGAGCAGTTCTTC. This gives the protein CASSPYTYNEQFF. V usage is TRBV7-2 and J usage is TRBJ2-1; D gene uncertain. Germline V CDR1 and CDR2: SGHTA, FQGNSA. The CDR3 consists of 13 residues. The V end lost 5 bases, the J end lost 2 bases, and 7 bases lay between the germline ends.

The chain couples TRBV12-3 or TRBV12-4 to TRBJ2-1; 14 bases map to TRBD2. CDR3 size: 13 residues. After removal of 4 bases from V and 12 bases from J, the junction contained 2 bases not matched to a gene. CDR3 coding DNA: TGTGCCAGCAGTTCCGGACTAGCGGGGGGGCAGTTCTTC. It encodes CASSSGLAGGQFF.

This chain links TRBV29-1 with TRBJ2-1, with 13 bases that match TRBD2. The J call is uncertain, as TRBJ2-7 better fits the DNA end. Looked up from germline, CDR1 is SQVTM and CDR2 is ANQGSEA. The CDR3 is 19 amino acids. Here the CDR3 DNA reads TGCAGCGCCCCCTCAGCCGGGACTAGCGGGATTAGCTCCTACAATGAGCAGTACTTC. Translating gives CSAPSAGTSGISSYNEQYF.

V gene TRBV20-1 combines with J gene TRBJ2-3; maybe TRBD1 (5 bases). Per the germline V gene, CDR1 is DFQATT and CDR2 is SNEGSKA (reference sequence). CDR3 length equals 19 residues. The V and J ends lost 0 bases and 2 bases respectively, with 24 bases between them. CDR3 coding DNA: TGCAGTGCTAGAGATCTAGACCACACGTGGCAGGGATCCACAGATACGCAGTATTTT. Protein sequence: CSARDLDHTWQGSTDTQYF.

This clonotype was detected only a few times. The chain is built from TRBV7-2 and TRBJ1-2; D gene unclear. Germline CDR1 SGHTA, CDR2 FQGNSA. The CDR3 loop spans 15 amino acids. Trimming pared 3 bases from V and 1 base from J, leaving 12 bases between. The CDR3 DNA is TGTGCCAGCAGCTTCTTAGGACGGATTAACTATGGCTACACCTTC. Its protein is CASSFLGRINYGYTF.

CDR3 DNA sequence: TGTGCCAGCAGCTTAGTGGACCGCACCCAAGAGACCCAGTACTTC. It encodes CASSLVDRTQETQYF. The chain links TRBV11-2 to TRBJ2-5; D uncertain. Trimming pared 1 base from V and 1 base from J, leaving 10 bases between. The CDR3 spans 15 residues. Germline loops: CDR1 SGHAT, CDR2 FQNNGV.

J is TRBJ2-3 and V is TRBV5-4; no clear D. Germline CDR1 is SGHNT and CDR2 is YYREEE (reference sequence). V lost 7 bases, J lost 2 bases, and 11 bases lay in between. The CDR3 is 13 amino acids. The CDR3 region is CASLESYTDTQYF. In nucleotides, the CDR3 is TGTGCCAGCTTGGAGTCGTACACAGATACGCAGTATTTT.

As to this clonotype: One end of the junction varies from germline; a read error may be responsible. The V and J genes are TRBV7-2 and TRBJ2-7; 12 positions agree with TRBD2. The germline V gene has CDR1 SGHTA and CDR2 FQGNSA. CDR3 size: 15 residues. Written as DNA, the CDR3 is TGTGCCAGCAGCCTGACTAGCGGGAGAATCTACGGGCAGTACTTC. Its translation is CASSLTSGRIYGQYF.

This clonotype has a handful of counts. The genes are TRBV29-1 and TRBJ2-3; D unresolved. The CDR3 consists of 12 residues. The V and J ends lost 4 bases and 6 bases respectively, with 11 bases between them. In germline, CDR1 is SQVTM, CDR2 ANQGSEA. CDR3 region: CSVVISGDTQYF. DNA for the CDR3: TGCAGCGTTGTAATTAGTGGGGATACGCAGTATTTT.

The chain combines TRBV18 with TRBJ1-1; perhaps TRBD1 as D (6 bases). V was clipped by 3 bases and J by 3 bases, with 8 bases between them. The CDR3 loop spans 13 amino acids. CDR1 KGHSH and CDR2 LQKENI come from the germline V gene. In DNA, the CDR3 is TGTGCCAGCTCACCCTCAGGGGACACTGAAGCTTTCTTT. Encoded protein: CASSPSGDTEAFF.

This clonotype has only one observation. The genes are TRBV15 and TRBJ2-7; D perhaps matches TRBD1 (5 bases). CDR3 length: 15 amino acids. The germline V gene encodes CDR1 LNHNV and CDR2 YYDKDF (reference sequence). Trimming cost V 1 base and J 4 bases, with 14 bases left between them. For the CDR3, the DNA is TGTGCCACCAGCAGAGGTTCAGGGCCGATGTACGAGCAGTACTTC. It specifies CATSRGSGPMYEQYF.

The chain links TRBV29-1 to TRBJ2-1, with unresolved D. The CDR3 length is 13 residues. The V gene lost 8 bases and the J gene lost 6 bases, with 17 bases spanning the gap. Germline-derived CDR1 and CDR2 are SQVTM and ANQGSEA. Here the CDR3 reads CSSKAEYSNEQFF. As DNA, the CDR3 is TGCAGCTCCAAGGCAGAATACAGCAATGAGCAGTTCTTC.